Following are 25 T cell receptor beta chains from one sample sequenced in a study of response to subunit inactivated influenza vaccine. TCRdb reprocessed the RT-PCR reads via MiXCR and lists one record per CDR3 protein. Of under 200,000 distinct CDR3 sequences listed, under 13% are singletons. The input for sequencing was non-naive T cells sorted from PBMCs, taken around seven weeks after vaccination. All receptors come from a man aged 45-60 years who received an inactivated influenza vaccine.

This clonotype came up once. The chain couples TRBV12-3 or TRBV12-4 to TRBJ2-6, with 7 nucleotides matching TRBD2. V gave up 3 bases and J gave up 0 bases; unmatched junction bases: 5. The CDR3 runs 17 residues. CDR3 region: CASSLGGGSSGANVLTF. For the CDR3, the DNA is TGTGCCAGCAGTTTGGGGGGAGGGAGCTCTGGGGCCAACGTCCTGACTTTC.

This clonotype was observed a handful of times. The chain couples TRBV4-2 to TRBJ2-7; 10 bases agree with TRBD2. Looked up from germline, CDR1 is LGHNA and CDR2 is YNFKEQ. This CDR3 is 15 amino acids long. Germline trimming cut 1 base from V and 0 bases from J; bases unmatched to any gene: 0. The CDR3 sequence is CASSQGLAGSYEQYF. Here the CDR3 DNA reads TGTGCCAGCAGCCAAGGACTAGCGGGCTCCTACGAGCAGTACTTC.

This clonotype has ten or more counts. The chain employs TRBV10-3 and TRBJ1-6; unclear D gene. This CDR3 comprises 16 residues. CDR1 ENHRY and CDR2 SYGVKD come from the germline V gene. Trimming took 4 bases from V and 3 from J, leaving 13 bases between them. The CDR3 DNA follows: TGTGCCATCAGTGGGGAGACGGGGAGCTATAATTCACCCCTCCACTTT. Encoded protein: CAISGETGSYNSPLHF.

This rearrangement joins TRBV5-6 to TRBJ2-3; 8 nucleotides line up with TRBD2. Germline lookup yields CDR1 SGHDT and CDR2 YYEEEE. This CDR3 has 15 residues. With V trimmed by 5 bases and J by 4 bases, 9 bases remained unmatched. The CDR3 bases are TGTGCCAGCAGAACTCGAGCGGGAGTGGCAGATACGCAGTATTTT. This sequence encodes CASRTRAGVADTQYF.

This clonotype was seen many times. The CDR3 is CASIPPTGVYGYTF. The CDR3 nucleotides are TGTGCCAGCATCCCACCGACAGGGGTCTATGGCTACACCTTC. The chain employs TRBV7-2 and TRBJ1-2; 8 nucleotides agree with TRBD1. Germline V gene lookup returns CDR1 SGHTA and CDR2 FQGNSA. The CDR3 loop spans 14 amino acids. Trimming cost V 7 bases and J 4 bases; bases outside gene matches: 8. The complete variable domain, with remaining parts taken from reference TRBV7-2 and TRBJ1-2, reads GAGVSQSPSNKVTEKGKDVELRCDPISGHTALYWYRQSLGQGLEFLIYFQGNSAPDKSGLPSDRFSAERTGGSVSTLTIQRTQQEDSAVYLCASIPPTGVYGYTFGSGTRLTVV.

This clonotype was detected once. The genes are TRBV28 and TRBJ2-1; D remains ambiguous. The germline V gene has CDR1 MDHEN and CDR2 SYDVKM. V was clipped by 5 bases and J by 6 bases, with 17 bases between them. The CDR3 covers 15 residues. CDR3 nucleotides: TGTGCCAGCAGTCCCCTCGAGCGAACAAGCAATGAGCAGTTCTTC. Protein: CASSPLERTSNEQFF.

This rearrangement joins TRBV18 to TRBJ2-1, with 8 bases matching TRBD2. Per germline, CDR1 KGHSH and CDR2 LQKENI. The V and J ends lost 0 bases and 6 bases, in that order; junction bases with no gene match: 1. The CDR3 extends over 14 amino acids. The chain's CDR3 is CASSPPGLVNEQFF. The DNA of the CDR3 is TGTGCCAGCTCACCACCGGGACTAGTCAATGAGCAGTTCTTC.

This clonotype was recorded at least ten times. The chain is built from TRBV4-2 and TRBJ2-2, with TRBD1 matching 8 bases. V lost 3 bases to trimming and J lost 4 bases; unmatched junction nucleotides: 4. The CDR3 has 15 amino acids. Germline V CDR1 and CDR2: LGHNA, YNFKEQ. CDR3 in amino acids: CASSQDRAGTGELFF. CDR3 in DNA: TGTGCCAGCAGCCAGGACAGGGCCGGCACCGGGGAGCTGTTTTTT.

This clonotype was seen a handful of times. This sequence joins TRBV6-1 and TRBJ2-5; D is perhaps TRBD2 (5 bases). V lost 8 bases and J 2 bases, leaving 15 bases between the germline ends. The CDR3 runs 14 residues. Looked up from germline, CDR1 is MNHNS and CDR2 is SASEGT. This CDR3 reads CASVVGATQETQYF. The CDR3 region has the DNA TGTGCCAGCGTCGTGGGAGCAACTCAAGAGACCCAGTACTTC.

V gene TRBV4-3 combines with J gene TRBJ2-3; TRBD1 is a possible D gene (6 bases). Germline CDR1 reads LGHNA; CDR2 reads YSLEER. Trimming cost V 0 bases and J 4 bases, with 20 bases left between them. The CDR3 sequence is 18 residues long. In DNA, the CDR3 is TGCGCCAGCAGCCAAGAAGGGGCCAGGGGCGGGTCCCCAGATACGCAGTATTTT. This sequence encodes CASSQEGARGGSPDTQYF.

This clonotype was seen more than once but under ten times. The chain employs TRBV27 and TRBJ2-7, with 8 bases identical to TRBD2. Looked up from germline, CDR1 is MNHEY and CDR2 is SMNVEV (reference sequence). The CDR3 has 16 residues. V lost 2 bases to trimming and J lost 4 bases; unmatched junction nucleotides: 10. CDR3 sequence: CASSLDPRGGIYEQYF. Written as DNA, the CDR3 is TGTGCCAGCAGTTTAGATCCTCGGGGGGGGATATACGAGCAGTACTTC.

This clonotype was found a few times. The chain is built from TRBV9 and TRBJ2-1; no reliable D call. Germline V gene data show CDR1 as SGDLS and CDR2 as YYNGEE. There are 16 residues in the CDR3. Trimming shortened V by 0 bases and J by 0 bases, and 10 bases separated the two germline ends. The CDR3: CASSVEMRPSYNEQFF. CDR3 DNA: TGTGCCAGCAGCGTAGAGATGCGGCCCTCCTACAATGAGCAGTTCTTC.

This clonotype was detected a few times. The chain couples TRBV28 to TRBJ1-2; the D is unclear. Trimming removed 3 bases at V and 8 bases at J, with 10 bases between. The CDR3 runs 12 residues. Germline V gene sequence: CDR1 MDHEN, CDR2 SYDVKM. CDR3 residues: CASSFQSSGYTF. DNA for the CDR3: TGTGCCAGCAGTTTTCAGTCGAGCGGCTACACCTTC.

The gene calls are TRBV20-1 and TRBJ1-3; D is ambiguous. The germline V and J ends were trimmed by 3 bases and 2 bases, with 8 bases remaining between them. The germline gives CDR1 DFQATT, CDR2 SNEGSKA (reference sequence). The CDR3 extends over 13 amino acids. The DNA of the CDR3 is TGCAGTGCTAGTAAGGGAACTGGAAACACCATATATTTT. Amino acids: CSASKGTGNTIYF.

This clonotype has a count of ten or more. The chain joins TRBV7-6 to TRBJ2-4; TRBD1 agrees at 9 bases. V was pared by 5 bases and J by 4 bases, with 9 bases of the junction left unmatched. CDR1 SGHVS and CDR2 FNYEAQ come from the germline V gene. This CDR3 spans 16 amino acids. CDR3 nucleotides: TGTGCCAGCAGCCCCGGGACAGGGTACGCTAAAAACATTCAGTACTTC. As protein: CASSPGTGYAKNIQYF.

This clonotype appeared a few times. The chain has TRBV5-1 and TRBJ1-6, with D maybe TRBD1 (5 bases). The CDR3 runs 14 residues. The V gene lost 6 bases and the J gene lost 7 bases, with 14 bases spanning the gap. Germline V gives CDR1 SGHRS, CDR2 YFSETQ. The CDR3 spells CASTRDSVNSPLHF. CDR3 nucleotides: TGCGCCAGCACCCGGGACTCAGTCAATTCACCCCTCCACTTT. The whole variable domain, filled in from reference TRBV5-1 and TRBJ1-6, reads KAGVTQTPRYLIKTRGQQVTLSCSPISGHRSVSWYQQTPGQGLQFLFEYFSETQRNKGNFPGRFSGRQFSNSRSEMNVSTLELGDSALYLCASTRDSVNSPLHFGNGTRLTVT.

This clonotype has just a few counts. The chain has TRBV7-2 and TRBJ2-1; TRBD1 aligns across 9 bases. There are 15 residues in the CDR3. V lost 4 bases, J lost 5 bases, and 6 bases stayed unmatched. CDR1 SGHTA and CDR2 FQGNSA come from the germline V gene. The CDR3 bases are TGTGCCAGCAGCTACCGGGACAGGGCAAACAATGAGCAGTTCTTC. This translates into CASSYRDRANNEQFF.

This clonotype was seen only a few times. The chain couples TRBV4-3 to TRBJ2-3; D may be TRBD2 (6 bases). The CDR3 loop spans 19 amino acids. Germline V gene sequence: CDR1 LGHNA, CDR2 YSLEER. V shed 2 bases and J shed 2 bases, with 23 bases lying between them. In nucleotides, the CDR3 is TGCGCCAGCAGCCAATCCCCCCAGCCTCGGGACTCCTACACAGATACGCAGTATTTT. Its translation: CASSQSPQPRDSYTDTQYF.

This clonotype was seen a few times. The chain is built from TRBV2 and TRBJ1-2; 12 bases align to TRBD1. The V segment lost 10 bases and the J segment 7 bases; nucleotides outside the gene matches: 7. There are 13 residues in the CDR3. In germline, CDR1 is SNHLY, CDR2 FYNNEI. In DNA form, the CDR3 reads TGTGCCACCTCCCGGGACAGGGGGCCTGGCTACACCTTC. It yields the protein CATSRDRGPGYTF.

This clonotype was counted at least ten times. V usage is TRBV20-1 and J usage is TRBJ1-2; possibly TRBD1 for D (6 bases). The V and J ends lost 3 bases and 12 bases respectively, with 20 bases between them. From germline, CDR1 is DFQATT and CDR2 SNEGSKA (reference sequence). CDR3 length: 13 residues. CDR3 loop: CSARGTFSPGDTF. The CDR3 DNA reads TGCAGTGCTAGGGGGACATTTAGTCCTGGGGACACCTTC.

The rearrangement links TRBV7-8 to TRBJ1-2; the match to TRBD1 covers 7 bases. Trimming at V came to 5 bases and at J to 5 bases, leaving 11 bases not matched to a gene. From germline, CDR1 is SGHVS and CDR2 FQNEAQ. The length of the CDR3 is 15 residues. CDR3: CASSPYRGVGYGYTF. As DNA, the CDR3 is TGTGCCAGCAGCCCATACAGGGGAGTCGGGTATGGCTACACCTTC. Complete variable domain (other parts from reference TRBV7-8 and TRBJ1-2): GAGVSQSPRYKVAKRGQDVALRCDPISGHVSLFWYQQALGQGPEFLTYFQNEAQLDKSGLPSDRFFAERPEGSVSTLKIQRTQQEDSAVYLCASSPYRGVGYGYTFGSGTRLTVV.

This clonotype was seen a handful of times. The V and J genes are TRBV14 and TRBJ1-2, with 7 bases lining up with TRBD1. V lost 6 bases and J lost 6; bases outside the gene matches: 16. CDR1 is SGHDN, CDR2 FVKESK, per germline. This CDR3 contains 16 residues. In DNA, the CDR3 is TGTGCCAGCAGACCCTTCCGACAGGGAGGGGAGAATGGCTACACCTTC. Translated, it gives CASRPFRQGGENGYTF.

This clonotype was seen only a few times. The chain links TRBV4-1 to TRBJ2-7; possibly TRBD2 for D (6 bases). CDR3 length: 14 amino acids. From germline, CDR1 is MGHRA and CDR2 YSYEKL. The V end lost 3 bases, the J end lost 6 bases, and 15 bases lay between the germline ends. The CDR3 sequence is CASSQTLARSEQYF. Here the CDR3 DNA reads TGCGCCAGCAGCCAGACCCTAGCGAGGTCCGAGCAGTACTTC.

CDR3 sequence reads: CASSAQGRSEAFF. CDR3 coding DNA: TGTGCCAGCAGTGCCCAGGGGAGATCTGAAGCTTTCTTT. The chain uses TRBV28 and TRBJ1-1, with D perhaps matching TRBD1 (6 bases). V was clipped by 5 bases and J by 6 bases, with 13 bases between them. The CDR3 is 13 amino acids. Germline lookup yields CDR1 MDHEN and CDR2 SYDVKM.

This clonotype was recorded at least ten times. This chain joins TRBV2 and TRBJ2-5; the match to TRBD2 covers 8 bases. The CDR3 runs 16 residues. Germline CDR1 SNHLY, CDR2 FYNNEI. The V and J ends lost 6 bases and 4 bases, in that order; junction bases with no gene match: 13. The CDR3 DNA sequence: TGTGCCAGCAGCGCCTGGACAGCGGGAGACGGAGAGACCCAGTACTTC. Amino acid sequence: CASSAWTAGDGETQYF.